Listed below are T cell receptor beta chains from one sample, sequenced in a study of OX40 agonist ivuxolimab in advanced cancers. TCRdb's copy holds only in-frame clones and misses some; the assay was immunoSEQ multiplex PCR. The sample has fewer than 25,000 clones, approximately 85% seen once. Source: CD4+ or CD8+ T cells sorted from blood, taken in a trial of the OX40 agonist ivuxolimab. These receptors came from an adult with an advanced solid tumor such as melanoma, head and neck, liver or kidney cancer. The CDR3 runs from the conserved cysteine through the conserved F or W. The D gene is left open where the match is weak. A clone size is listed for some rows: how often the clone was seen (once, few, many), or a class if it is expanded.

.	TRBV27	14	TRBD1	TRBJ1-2	CASSFQGAAFGYTF	TGTGCCAGCAGTTTTCAGGGGGCGGCATTTGGCTACACCTTC
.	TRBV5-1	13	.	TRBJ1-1	CASSLWVDTEAFF	TGCGCCAGCAGCTTGTGGGTGGACACTGAAGCTTTCTTT
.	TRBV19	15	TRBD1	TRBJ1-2	CASSIGRGGWDGYTF	TGTGCCAGTAGTATCGGCAGGGGGGGCTGGGATGGCTACACCTTC
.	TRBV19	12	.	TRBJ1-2	CASSRSSYGYTF	TGTGCCAGTAGTAGATCCTCTTATGGCTACACCTTC
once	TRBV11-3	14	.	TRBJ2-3	CASSSEGLSDTQYF	TGTGCCAGCAGTTCGGAGGGCCTCTCAGATACGCAGTATTTT
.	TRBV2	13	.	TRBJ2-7	CASTKGSSYEQYF	TGTGCCAGCACCAAGGGCAGCTCCTACGAGCAGTACTTC
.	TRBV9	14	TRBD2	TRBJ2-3	CASSFSGGTDTQYF	TGTGCCAGCAGCTTCAGCGGGGGCACAGATACGCAGTATTTT
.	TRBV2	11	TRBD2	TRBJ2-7	CAALTSAEQYF	TGTGCCGCATTAACTAGCGCCGAGCAGTACTTC
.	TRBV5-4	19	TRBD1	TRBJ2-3	CASSLAPGQGYYSTDTQYF	TGTGCCAGCAGCTTGGCTCCGGGACAGGGGTATTATAGCACAGATACGCAGTATTTT
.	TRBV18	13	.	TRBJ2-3	CASSPGRTDTQYF	TGTGCCAGCTCACCGGGCAGGACAGATACGCAGTATTTT
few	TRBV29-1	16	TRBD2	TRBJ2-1	CSVGLAGFSSYNEQFF	TGCAGCGTTGGACTAGCGGGCTTTAGCTCCTACAATGAGCAGTTCTTC
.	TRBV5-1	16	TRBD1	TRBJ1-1	CASSSPSGTVNTEAFF	TGCGCCAGCAGCTCCCCCTCCGGGACAGTGAACACTGAAGCTTTCTTT
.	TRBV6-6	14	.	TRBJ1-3	CASTRAGTGNTIYF	TGTGCCAGCACCAGGGCAGGGACCGGAAACACCATATATTTT
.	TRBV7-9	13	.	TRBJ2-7	CASSFWGVHEQYF	TGTGCCAGCAGCTTTTGGGGGGTTCACGAGCAGTACTTC
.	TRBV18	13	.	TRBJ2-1	CASSPTDYNEQFF	TGTGCCAGCTCACCGACAGATTACAATGAGCAGTTCTTC
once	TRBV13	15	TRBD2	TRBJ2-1	CASSFRTSGANEQFF	TGTGCCAGCAGCTTCCGGACTAGCGGGGCCAATGAGCAGTTCTTC
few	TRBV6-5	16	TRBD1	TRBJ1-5	CASSYSAGGGDQPQHF	TGTGCCAGCAGTTACTCGGCAGGGGGCGGCGATCAGCCCCAGCATTTT
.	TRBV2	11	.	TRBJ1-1	CASARGTEAFF	TGTGCCAGCGCCCGGGGCACTGAAGCTTTCTTT
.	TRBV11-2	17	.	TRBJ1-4	CASSLRTGRLTNEKLFF	TGTGCCAGCAGCTTAAGGACGGGGCGACTGACTAATGAAAAACTGTTTTTT
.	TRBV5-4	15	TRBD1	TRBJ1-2	CASSGGTEANYGYTF	TGTGCCAGCAGCGGGGGGACAGAAGCTAACTATGGCTACACCTTC
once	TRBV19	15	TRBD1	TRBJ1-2	CASRDRGGANYGYTF	TGTGCCAGTAGAGACAGGGGGGGAGCTAACTATGGCTACACCTTC
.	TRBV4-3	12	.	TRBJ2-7	CASSQFLGEQYF	TGCGCCAGCAGCCAATTCTTGGGCGAGCAGTACTTC
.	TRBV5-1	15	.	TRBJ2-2	CASTLTLGVGGELFF	TGCGCCAGCACTTTGACGCTCGGGGTTGGCGGGGAGCTGTTTTTT
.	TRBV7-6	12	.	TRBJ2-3	CASSFEQATQYF	TGTGCCAGCAGCTTCGAGCAAGCTACGCAGTATTTT
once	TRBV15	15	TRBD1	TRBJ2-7	CATSRGRTGANEQYF	TGTGCCACCAGCAGGGGGAGGACAGGGGCGAACGAGCAGTACTTC
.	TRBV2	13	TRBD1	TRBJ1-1	CATRQGWDTEAFF	TGTGCCACCCGACAGGGGTGGGACACTGAAGCTTTCTTT
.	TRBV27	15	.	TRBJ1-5	CASSLEGVSNQPQHF	TGTGCCAGCAGTTTAGAAGGGGTTAGCAATCAGCCCCAGCATTTT
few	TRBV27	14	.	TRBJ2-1	CASTPTGISNEQFF	TGTGCCAGCACCCCGACCGGGATTTCAAATGAGCAGTTCTTC
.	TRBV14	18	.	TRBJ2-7	CASSQERTWGWERNEQYF	TGTGCCAGCAGCCAAGAACGGACTTGGGGGTGGGAAAGAAACGAGCAGTACTTC
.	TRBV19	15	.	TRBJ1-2	CASTHRQGIGYGYTF	TGTGCCAGTACCCACCGGCAGGGAATCGGCTATGGCTACACCTTC
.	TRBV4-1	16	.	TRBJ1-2	CASSQEENRAGNGYTF	TGCGCCAGCAGCCAAGAAGAGAATAGGGCAGGGAATGGTTACACCTTC
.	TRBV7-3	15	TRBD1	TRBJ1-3	CASSSDRGPGNTIYF	TGTGCCAGCAGCTCAGACAGGGGCCCTGGAAACACCATATATTTT